The 28 T cell receptor beta chains given below trace back to one sample, sequenced in a study of T cell responses to AZD1222 COVID-19 vaccine. Sequencing used immunoSEQ multiplex PCR; TCRdb keeps in-frame clones, though not all of them. The sample holds some 160,000 clones; 93% are singletons and the top ten take 0.7% to 0.9%. Specimen: peripheral blood, collected on day 0 of AZD1222 vaccination. These receptors were obtained from an adult in good health.

V and J are TRBV29-1 and TRBJ1-2; D is perhaps TRBD1 (5 bases). This CDR3 is 12 amino acids long. Germline CDR1 SQVTM, CDR2 ANQGSEA. Trimming stripped 7 bases from V and 4 bases from J, with 13 bases between. CDR3 protein: CSAEGSSYGYTF. The CDR3 DNA reads as TGCAGCGCCGAGGGGTCCTCCTATGGCTACACCTTC.

With respect to this clone: Other DNA sequences within the sample encode an identical CDR3. This chain joins TRBV4-3 and TRBJ1-5, with TRBD1 as a possible D gene (5 bases). The CDR3 length is 13 residues. Germline loops: CDR1 LGHNA, CDR2 YSLEER. The germline V and J ends were trimmed by 0 bases and 6 bases, with 6 bases remaining between them. CDR3 nucleotides: TGCGCCAGCAGCCAAGACAGGGTTCAGCCCCAGCATTTT. Its protein is CASSQDRVQPQHF.

V is TRBV20-1 and J is TRBJ1-2, with TRBD1 matching 8 bases. Germline CDR1 DFQATT, CDR2 SNEGSKA (reference sequence). The CDR3 has 11 amino acids. This CDR3 is CSGQGHYGYTF. The CDR3 DNA reads as TGCAGCGGACAGGGCCACTATGGCTACACCTTC.

The rearrangement links TRBV4-1 to TRBJ1-6; 7 bases are shared with TRBD1. Germline V gene lookup returns CDR1 MGHRA and CDR2 YSYEKL. The J segment lost 9 bases and the V segment lost 0 bases, leaving 20 bases of the junction unmatched. The CDR3 length is 20 residues. The CDR3 DNA reads as TGCGCCAGCAGCCAAGATTCTTATCTTACAGGGGAAGCAGGTAGTTCACCCCTCCACTTT. Translated: CASSQDSYLTGEAGSSPLHF.

The gene calls are TRBV7-2 and TRBJ1-1; 7 bases agree with TRBD1. The CDR3 contains 12 residues. V dropped 7 bases and J dropped 5; count of bases not matched to a gene: 4. Germline V lookup: CDR1 SGHTA, CDR2 FQGNSA. CDR3 residues: CASTSGGTEAFF. Here the CDR3 DNA reads TGTGCCAGCACATCAGGGGGAACTGAAGCTTTCTTT.

The chain combines TRBV18 with TRBJ1-1; D unclear. Trimming shortened V by 6 bases and J by 4 bases, and 12 bases separated the two germline ends. From germline, CDR1 is KGHSH and CDR2 LQKENI. This CDR3 has 13 residues. The CDR3 DNA reads TGTGCCAGCTCCCCTGGGAGGAGCACTGAAGCTTTCTTT. Translated, it gives CASSPGRSTEAFF.

This chain joins TRBV19 and TRBJ2-1; D remains ambiguous. V was pared by 3 bases and J by 7 bases, with 13 bases between. The CDR3 covers 14 residues. Per germline, CDR1 LNHDA and CDR2 SQIVND (reference sequence). The CDR3 is CASSIWTERNEQFF. CDR3 DNA sequence: TGTGCCAGTAGTATTTGGACGGAGCGAAATGAGCAGTTCTTC.

This chain links TRBV5-4 with TRBJ1-2; a possible D gene is TRBD1 (6 bases). CDR1 and CDR2 from the germline V gene are SGHNT and YYREEE (reference sequence). The CDR3 loop spans 15 amino acids. Deletions cut 4 bases from V and 4 bases from J, with 17 bases between. The CDR3: CASSQGIRGGYGYTF. CDR3 DNA: TGTGCCAGCAGCCAGGGGATACGGGGCGGCTATGGCTACACCTTC.

The V and J genes are TRBV9 and TRBJ1-1, with D perhaps matching TRBD1 (5 bases). Germline CDR1 is SGDLS and CDR2 is YYNGEE. This CDR3 has 14 residues. Trimming left V 3 bases short and J 1 base short, with 10 bases between. The CDR3 region has the DNA TGTGCCAGCAGCGCAGGGACTGCGAACACTGAAGCTTTCTTT. Encoded protein: CASSAGTANTEAFF.

The rearrangement links TRBV19 to TRBJ1-2; weak D call: TRBD1 (5 bases). The CDR3 is 16 amino acids. Germline V gives CDR1 LNHDA, CDR2 SQIVND (reference sequence). Trimming cost V 0 bases and J 4 bases, with 15 bases left between them. CDR3 loop: CASSIDRRDGTYGYTF. In DNA form, the CDR3 reads TGTGCCAGTAGTATAGACCGCCGGGACGGAACCTATGGCTACACCTTC. Full variable domain (outside the CDR3, taken from reference TRBV19 and TRBJ1-2): DGGITQSPKYLFRKEGQNVTLSCEQNLNHDAMYWYRQDPGQGLRLIYYSQIVNDFQKGDIAEGYSVSREKKESFPLTVTSAQKNPTAFYLCASSIDRRDGTYGYTFGSGTRLTVV.

V is TRBV6-2 or TRBV6-3 and J is TRBJ1-5, with D perhaps matching TRBD1 (5 bases). Germline CDR1 MNHEY, CDR2 SVGEGT. CDR3 size: 11 residues. V gave up 2 bases and J gave up 12 bases, with 8 bases separating them. The CDR3 region is CASSYRGYQHF. The CDR3 DNA reads as TGTGCCAGCAGTTACCGGGGGTACCAGCATTTT.

V and J are TRBV9 and TRBJ2-5; a possible D gene is TRBD2 (7 bases). CDR3 length equals 15 residues. V was cut by 0 bases and J by 5 bases, with 14 bases left in between. Germline CDR1 reads SGDLS; CDR2 reads YYNGEE. Written as DNA, the CDR3 is TGTGCCAGCAGCGTAGCGGGGGGCCAGGGGGAGACCCAGTACTTC. This translates into CASSVAGGQGETQYF.

The CDR3 DNA sequence: TGCGCCAGCAGCTTGGTTCAGGGGTCGTATGAAAAACTGTTTTTT. Its translation is CASSLVQGSYEKLFF. The chain has TRBV5-1 and TRBJ1-4; perhaps TRBD1 as D (6 bases). V was clipped by 0 bases and J by 6 bases, with 12 bases between them. The germline V gene has CDR1 SGHRS and CDR2 YFSETQ. The CDR3 length is 15 residues.

The CDR3 loop is CSVELLPTSGNTIYF. The CDR3 region has the DNA TGCAGCGTTGAACTACTCCCTACCAGTGGAAACACCATATATTTT. V gene TRBV29-1 combines with J gene TRBJ1-3, with no clear D. V dropped 2 bases and J dropped 3 bases, with 14 bases sitting between them. The CDR3 length is 15 residues. Looked up from germline, CDR1 is SQVTM and CDR2 is ANQGSEA.

This clone has only one observation. V is TRBV30 and J is TRBJ1-4; D unclear. V was clipped by 8 bases and J by 6 bases, with 16 bases between them. This CDR3 has 13 amino acids. Germline values: CDR1 GTSNPN, CDR2 SVGIG (reference sequence). CDR3 in DNA: TGTGCCGGACTGCTAAATGATCATGAAAAACTGTTTTTT. Translated: CAGLLNDHEKLFF.

This rearrangement joins TRBV5-1 to TRBJ2-5, with D perhaps given as TRBD1 or TRBD2 (5 bases each). Looked up from germline, CDR1 is SGHRS and CDR2 is YFSETQ. V was shortened by 4 bases and J by 5 bases, with 18 bases between the two germline ends. CDR3 length equals 15 residues. CDR3 in DNA: TGCGCCAGCAGCCCGGGGACCCCCTCAGCCGAGACCCAGTACTTC. This translates into CASSPGTPSAETQYF. Full variable domain (missing parts from reference TRBV5-1 and TRBJ2-5): KAGVTQTPRYLIKTRGQQVTLSCSPISGHRSVSWYQQTPGQGLQFLFEYFSETQRNKGNFPGRFSGRQFSNSRSEMNVSTLELGDSALYLCASSPGTPSAETQYFGPGTRLLVL.

The chain carries TRBV4-3 and TRBJ2-7; TRBD1 is a possible D gene (6 bases). Germline V gene lookup returns CDR1 LGHNA and CDR2 YSLEER. The CDR3 contains 14 residues. With 4 bases removed from V and 1 base from J, the gap between germline ends came to 11 bases. The CDR3 reads CASSPKTGSYEQYF. CDR3 nucleotide sequence: TGCGCCAGCAGCCCGAAGACAGGATCCTACGAGCAGTACTTC.

This chain links TRBV11-3 with TRBJ2-3; no clear D gene. This CDR3 is built from 12 residues. V was clipped by 4 bases and J by 2 bases, with 4 bases between them. Germline V gene data show CDR1 as SGHNT and CDR2 as YENEEA. CDR3 sequence: CASSWNTDTQYF. CDR3 bases: TGTGCCAGCAGCTGGAACACAGATACGCAGTATTTT. Full variable domain (rest looked up from reference TRBV11-3 and TRBJ2-3): EAGVVQSPRYKIIEKKQPVAFWCNPISGHNTLYWYLQNLGQGPELLIRYENEEAVDDSQLPKDRFSAERLKGVDSTLKIQPAELGDSAVYLCASSWNTDTQYFGPGTRLTVL.

In nucleotides, the CDR3 is TGTGCCAGCAGCGTAGAGGAGGGTTGGTCCTACGAGCAGTACTTC. Translating it yields CASSVEEGWSYEQYF. The gene calls are TRBV9 and TRBJ2-7, with TRBD2 as a possible D gene (6 bases). Germline V gene lookup returns CDR1 SGDLS and CDR2 YYNGEE. V dropped 0 bases and J dropped 1 base, with 11 bases sitting between them. This CDR3 region has 15 residues.

V usage is TRBV4-1 and J usage is TRBJ2-7; unclear D gene. The CDR3 sequence is 13 residues long. Germline V gene data show CDR1 as MGHRA and CDR2 as YSYEKL. The germline V and J ends were trimmed by 1 base and 9 bases, with 13 bases remaining between them. The CDR3 region is CASSQGLSQAQYF. The CDR3 DNA is TGCGCCAGCAGCCAAGGCCTCTCTCAGGCGCAGTACTTC.

The rearrangement links TRBV25-1 to TRBJ1-2, with 7 positions matching TRBD1. The CDR3 is 11 residues long. J was trimmed by 5 bases and V by 8 bases; bases with no gene match: 2. Germline V gene lookup returns CDR1 MGHDK and CDR2 SYGVNS. The CDR3, as DNA: TGTGCCAGCCGACAGGGATATGGCTACACCTTC. As protein: CASRQGYGYTF.

The chain's CDR3 is CASSLASGRTETQYF. Written as DNA, the CDR3 is TGTGCCAGCAGCTTGGCCAGTGGCAGAACGGAGACCCAGTACTTC. The V call is TRBV5-8, the J call TRBJ2-5; D uncertain. The CDR3 is made up of 15 amino acids. V was trimmed by 0 bases and J by 5 bases, leaving 14 bases between them. Germline V gene data show CDR1 as SGHTS and CDR2 as YDEGEE.

DNA of the CDR3: TGTGCCAGCAGCTTAGGAACAGCATTCAAAAACATTCAGTACTTC. Protein product: CASSLGTAFKNIQYF. The chain recombines TRBV11-2 with TRBJ2-4; no clear D. Trimming left V 1 base short and J 3 bases short, with 10 bases between. CDR3 length: 15 residues. CDR1 is SGHAT, CDR2 FQNNGV, per germline.

The J gene is TRBJ1-2, the V gene TRBV12-3 or TRBV12-4; D remains unclear. Between the trimmed V and J ends, which lost 0 bases and 13 bases, there was a span of 9 bases. CDR3 size: 11 residues. The CDR3 nucleotides read TGTGCCAGCAGTTTAGCTGGGCCGGGCACCTTC. Amino acid sequence: CASSLAGPGTF.

This chain joins TRBV4-3 and TRBJ1-1; 7 positions match TRBD1. This CDR3 comprises 13 residues. Trimming at V came to 1 base and at J to 11 bases, leaving 7 bases not matched to a gene. From germline, CDR1 is LGHNA and CDR2 YSLEER. CDR3 protein: CASSQGEGARAFF. As DNA, the CDR3 is TGCGCCAGCAGCCAAGGAGAGGGGGCGCGTGCTTTCTTT.

Of note for this clone: The junction differs from germline at one of its ends, possibly a read error. This chain links TRBV6-2 or TRBV6-3 with TRBJ1-5; weak D call: TRBD1 (6 bases). The CDR3 loop spans 17 amino acids. Germline CDR1 is MNHEY and CDR2 is SVGEGT. CDR3 loop: CASSHYSSTGNNQPQHF. In nucleotides, the CDR3 is TGTGCCAGCAGTCACTACTCTTCGACAGGTAACAATCAACCCCAGCATTTT.

V gene TRBV24-1 combines with J gene TRBJ1-5; D is ambiguous. Germline lookup yields CDR1 KGHDR and CDR2 SFDVKD. V shed 6 bases and J shed 5 bases, with 10 bases lying between them. This CDR3 spans 13 amino acids. CDR3 protein: CATSPNGDQPQHF. The CDR3 DNA sequence: TGTGCCACCAGTCCAAATGGGGATCAGCCCCAGCATTTT.

This rearrangement joins TRBV30 to TRBJ2-2; D unresolved. The ends were cut back, 2 bases at V and 5 bases at J, with 12 bases in the middle. Germline CDR1 GTSNPN, CDR2 SVGIG (reference sequence). This CDR3 is built from 14 residues. CDR3 amino acids: CAWSLQTATGELFF. The CDR3 DNA reads TGTGCCTGGAGTCTTCAAACAGCAACCGGGGAGCTGTTTTTT.